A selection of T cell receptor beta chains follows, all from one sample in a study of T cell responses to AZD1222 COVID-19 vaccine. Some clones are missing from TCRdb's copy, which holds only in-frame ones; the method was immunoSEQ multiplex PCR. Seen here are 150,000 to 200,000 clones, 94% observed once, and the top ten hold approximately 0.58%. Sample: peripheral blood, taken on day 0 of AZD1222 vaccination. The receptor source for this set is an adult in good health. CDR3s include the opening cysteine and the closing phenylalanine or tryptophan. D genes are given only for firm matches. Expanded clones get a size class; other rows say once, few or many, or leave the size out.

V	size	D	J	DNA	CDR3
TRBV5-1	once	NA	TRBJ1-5	TGCGCCAGCAGCCCAGATAGCAATCAGCCCCAGCATTTT	CASSPDSNQPQHF
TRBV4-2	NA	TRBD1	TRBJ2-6	TGTGCCAGCAGCCAACCGACAGGGGGCTACTCCTCTGGGGCCAACGTCCTGACTTTC	CASSQPTGGYSSGANVLTF
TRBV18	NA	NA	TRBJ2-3	TGTGCCAGCCTACTAGGGGGCACAGATACGCAGTATTTT	CASLLGGTDTQYF
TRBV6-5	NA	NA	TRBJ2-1	TGTGCCAGCAGTTACAGGAATGGTGCCGGTGAGCAGTTCTTC	CASSYRNGAGEQFF
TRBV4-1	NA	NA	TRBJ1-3	TGCGCCAGCAGCCCAGACTCTGGAAACACCATATATTTT	CASSPDSGNTIYF
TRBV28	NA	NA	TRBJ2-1	TGTGCCAGCAGTTTACCCACTAGTACCTACAATGAGCAGTTCTTC	CASSLPTSTYNEQFF
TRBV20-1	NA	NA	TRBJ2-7	TGCAGTGGGGGGCGGGGCCCGGAGCAGTACTTC	CSGGRGPEQYF
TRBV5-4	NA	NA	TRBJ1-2	TGTGCCAGCACCGCAAACAGGAGAAACTATGGCTACACCTTC	CASTANRRNYGYTF
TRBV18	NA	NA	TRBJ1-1	TGTGCCAGCTCACCAAGCACCCCAGCGGCTTTCTTT	CASSPSTPAAFF
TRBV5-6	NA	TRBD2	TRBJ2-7	TGTGCCAGCAGCTTGTTAGCGGGAGTAGGGAACGAGCAGTACTTC	CASSLLAGVGNEQYF
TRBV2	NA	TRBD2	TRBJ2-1	TGTGCCAGCAGTGAAGCCTTAGCGGGAGGGCCCAATGAGCAGTTCTTC	CASSEALAGGPNEQFF
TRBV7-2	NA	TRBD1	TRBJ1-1	TGTGCCAGCAGCCGGCCGGGACAGCAAGCTTTCTTT	CASSRPGQQAFF
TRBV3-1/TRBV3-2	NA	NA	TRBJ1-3	TGTGCCAGCAGTCCCACGAGGCGGGGGGCAAACACCATATATTTT	CASSPTRRGANTIYF
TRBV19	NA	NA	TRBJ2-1	TGTGCCAGTAGTAACCCGGGACTCTACAATGAGCAGTTCTTC	CASSNPGLYNEQFF
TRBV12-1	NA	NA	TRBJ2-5	TGTGCCAGCAGCTTACTCAAATCCACTAGAAATGAGACCCAGTACTTC	CASSLLKSTRNETQYF
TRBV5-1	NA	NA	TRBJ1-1	TGCGCCAGCAGAGGAGACAACTTGAACACTGAAGCTTTCTTT	CASRGDNLNTEAFF
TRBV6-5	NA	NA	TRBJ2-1	TGTGCCAGCAGTTTCTGGTCCTACAATGAGCAGTTCTTC	CASSFWSYNEQFF
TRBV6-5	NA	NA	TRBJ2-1	TGTGCCAGCAGCCTGACTATTTCCTTCTACAATGAGCAGTTCTTC	CASSLTISFYNEQFF
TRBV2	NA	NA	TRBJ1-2	TGTGCCAGCAGGGTCTACAGGGAGGCTAACTATGGCTACACCTTC	CASRVYREANYGYTF
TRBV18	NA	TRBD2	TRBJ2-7	TGTGCCAGCTCACCCACCGGGACTAGAGGATTTGAGCAGTACTTC	CASSPTGTRGFEQYF
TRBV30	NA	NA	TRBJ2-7	TGTGCCTGGAGAGGGGCTAGCGTCCACGAGCAGTACTTC	CAWRGASVHEQYF
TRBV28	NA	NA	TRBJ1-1	TGTGCCAGCAGTGCCTTTCCCCTTGAAGCTTTCTTT	CASSAFPLEAFF
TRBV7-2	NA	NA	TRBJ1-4	TGTGCCAGCAGTTTTTCCGGGGTGCGCGACTCTAATGAAAAACTGTTTTTT	CASSFSGVRDSNEKLFF
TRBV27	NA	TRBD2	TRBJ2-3	TGTGCCAGCATTAAATCAAGTAGCGGGAGACCAGATACGCAGTATTTT	CASIKSSSGRPDTQYF
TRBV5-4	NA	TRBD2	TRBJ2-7	TGTGCCGGGTCCCAAGCGGGAGGCTACGAGCAGTACTTC	CAGSQAGGYEQYF
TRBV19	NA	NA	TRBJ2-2	TGTGCCAGTTGGAGCGGGGAGCTGTTTTTT	CASWSGELFF
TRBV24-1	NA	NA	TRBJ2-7	TGTGCCACTTGGGGCGAGACCTACGAGCAGTACTTC	CATWGETYEQYF
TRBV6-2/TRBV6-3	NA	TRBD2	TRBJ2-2	TGTGCCAGCACCCCAGGGACTATTAACACCGGGGAGCTGTTTTTT	CASTPGTINTGELFF
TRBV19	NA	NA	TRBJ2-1	TGTGCCAGTAGTAACGGGGAGCCAGAGGCTTACAATGAGCAGTTCTTC	CASSNGEPEAYNEQFF
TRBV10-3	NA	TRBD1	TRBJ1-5	TGTGCCACTACCCCAGGGGGCCATCAGCCCCAGCATTTT	CATTPGGHQPQHF
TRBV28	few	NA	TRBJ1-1	TGTGCCAGCAGTACCGGACACTTTAACACTGAAGCTTTCTTT	CASSTGHFNTEAFF
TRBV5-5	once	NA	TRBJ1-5	TGTGCCAGCAGCTTGACGGGTAATCAGCCCCAGCATTTT	CASSLTGNQPQHF
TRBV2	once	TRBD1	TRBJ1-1	TGTGCCAGCAGTTTCACAGGGGGAAGGGGCACTGAAGCTTTCTTT	CASSFTGGRGTEAFF
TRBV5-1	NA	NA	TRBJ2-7	TGCGCCAGCAGGCTTGGACGGGCAGGGGACGAGCAGTACTTC	CASRLGRAGDEQYF
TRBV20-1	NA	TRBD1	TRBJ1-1	TGCAGTGCTAGTCAGCAATCAGGGGGGTGGTGGACTGAAGCTTTCTTT	CSASQQSGGWWTEAFF
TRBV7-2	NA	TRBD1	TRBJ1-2	TGCGCCAGCAGGGAGGGGGACAGGGGGCATGGCTACACCTTC	CASREGDRGHGYTF
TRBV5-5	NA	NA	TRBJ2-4	TGTGCCAGCAGCACAACTACAGCGTCGGCCAAAAACATTCAGTACTTC	CASSTTTASAKNIQYF
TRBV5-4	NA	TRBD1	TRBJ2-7	TGTGCCAGCAGCATGGCAGGGACAGGGATCTACGAGCAGTACTTC	CASSMAGTGIYEQYF
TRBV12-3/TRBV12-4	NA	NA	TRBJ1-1	TGTGCCAGCAGTCGGATGAACACTGAAGCTTTCTTT	CASSRMNTEAFF
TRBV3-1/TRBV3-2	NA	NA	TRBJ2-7	TGTGCCAGCAGCCAAGGCCCGGTTAGATCCTACGAGCAGTACTTC	CASSQGPVRSYEQYF
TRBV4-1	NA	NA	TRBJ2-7	TGCGCCAGCAGCCAAGTCCGAGCGAGGAGATTGAACGAGCAGTACTTC	CASSQVRARRLNEQYF
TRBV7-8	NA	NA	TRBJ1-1	TGTGCCAGCAGCCCCCGCTCGGCAGGGGAGGTCATGAACACTGAAGCTTTCTTT	CASSPRSAGEVMNTEAFF
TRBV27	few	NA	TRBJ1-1	TGTGCCAGCAGTTTATCCGGGACCGGCACTGAAGCTTTCTTT	CASSLSGTGTEAFF
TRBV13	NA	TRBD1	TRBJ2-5	TGTGCCAGCAGCTTCCGGGACAGGGGGCCTGAGACCCAGTACTTC	CASSFRDRGPETQYF
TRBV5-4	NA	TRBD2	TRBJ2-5	TGTGCCAGCAGCTTTGGGACTAGCGGGAGGTCGCAAGAGACCCAGTACTTC	CASSFGTSGRSQETQYF
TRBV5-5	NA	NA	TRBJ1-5	TGTGCCAGCAGCATCGCAGGGGATCAGCCCCAGCATTTT	CASSIAGDQPQHF
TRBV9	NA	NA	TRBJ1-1	TGTGCCAGCAGCGTAGATACGACTGAAGCTTTCTTT	CASSVDTTEAFF
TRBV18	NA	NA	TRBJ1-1	TGTGCCAGCTCACCTCAGGGAGCGTCCACTGAAGCTTTCTTT	CASSPQGASTEAFF
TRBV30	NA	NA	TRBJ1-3	TGTGCCTGGAGTGTAGGCGGGTCTGGAAACACCATATATTTT	CAWSVGGSGNTIYF
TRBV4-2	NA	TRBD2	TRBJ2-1	TGTGCCAGCAGCCTGGAGGCACTAGCGGGCCTTAGCTCCTACAATGAGCAGTTCTTC	CASSLEALAGLSSYNEQFF
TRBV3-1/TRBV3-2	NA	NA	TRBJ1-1	TGTGCCAGCAGCCAATTGCAGGGAGGCACTGAAGCTTTCTTT	CASSQLQGGTEAFF
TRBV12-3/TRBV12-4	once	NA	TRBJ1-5	TGTGCCAGCAGCCCTAGTACGCTCTTGCCCCAGCATTTT	CASSPSTLLPQHF
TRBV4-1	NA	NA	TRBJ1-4	TGCGCCAGCAGCCAGCCCCGGGAAGCTAATGAAAAACTGTTTTTT	CASSQPREANEKLFF
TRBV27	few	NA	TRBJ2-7	TGTGCCAGCAGTTTGGGCTCAGGCTCCTACGAGCAGTACTTC	CASSLGSGSYEQYF
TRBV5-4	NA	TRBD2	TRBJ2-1	TGTGCCAGCAGCTTTTCTAGCGGGAGTAATGAGCAGTTCTTC	CASSFSSGSNEQFF
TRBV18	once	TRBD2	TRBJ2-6	TGTGCCAGCTCACCATCTAGCGGTGTCTCTGGGGCCAACGTCCTGACTTTC	CASSPSSGVSGANVLTF
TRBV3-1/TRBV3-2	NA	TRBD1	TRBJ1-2	TGTGCCAGCAGCAACATGGACAGGGGTGCGGGCGGCTACACCTTC	CASSNMDRGAGGYTF